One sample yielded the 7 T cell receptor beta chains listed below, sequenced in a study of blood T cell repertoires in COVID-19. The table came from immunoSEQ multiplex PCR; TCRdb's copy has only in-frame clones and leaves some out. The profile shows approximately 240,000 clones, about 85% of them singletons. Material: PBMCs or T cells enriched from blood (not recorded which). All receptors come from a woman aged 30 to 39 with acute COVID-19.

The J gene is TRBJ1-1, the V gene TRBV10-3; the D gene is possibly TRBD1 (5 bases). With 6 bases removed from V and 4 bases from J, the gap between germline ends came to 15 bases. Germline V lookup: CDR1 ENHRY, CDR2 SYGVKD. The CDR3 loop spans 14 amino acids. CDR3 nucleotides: TGTGCCATCAGCAGGGTAGGTAGTAGCACTGAAGCTTTCTTT. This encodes CAISRVGSSTEAFF.

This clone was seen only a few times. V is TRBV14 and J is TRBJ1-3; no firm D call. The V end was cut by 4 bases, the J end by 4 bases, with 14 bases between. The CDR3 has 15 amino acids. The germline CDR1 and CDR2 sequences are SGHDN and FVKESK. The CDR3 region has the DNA TGTGCCAGCAGCCTCCTCGATACAAGAGGAAACACCATATATTTT. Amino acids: CASSLLDTRGNTIYF.

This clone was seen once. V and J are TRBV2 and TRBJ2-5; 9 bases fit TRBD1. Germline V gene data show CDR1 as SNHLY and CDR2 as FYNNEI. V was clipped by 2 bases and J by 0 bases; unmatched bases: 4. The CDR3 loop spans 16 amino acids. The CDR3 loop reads CASSELTGGYQETQYF. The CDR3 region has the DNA TGTGCCAGCAGTGAATTGACAGGGGGTTACCAAGAGACCCAGTACTTC.

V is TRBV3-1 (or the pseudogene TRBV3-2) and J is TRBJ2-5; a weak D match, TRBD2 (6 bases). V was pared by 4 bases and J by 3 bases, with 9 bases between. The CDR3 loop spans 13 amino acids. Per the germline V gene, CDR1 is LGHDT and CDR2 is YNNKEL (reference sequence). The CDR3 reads CASSLLAEETQYF. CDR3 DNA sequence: TGTGCCAGCAGCCTATTAGCGGAAGAGACCCAGTACTTC.

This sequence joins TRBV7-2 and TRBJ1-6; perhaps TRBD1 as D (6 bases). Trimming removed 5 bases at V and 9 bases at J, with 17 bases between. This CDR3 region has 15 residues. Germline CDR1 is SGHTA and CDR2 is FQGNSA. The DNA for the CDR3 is TGTGCCAGCAGCCAAGAACAGGGTTTGGCTTCACCCCTCCACTTT. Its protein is CASSQEQGLASPLHF.

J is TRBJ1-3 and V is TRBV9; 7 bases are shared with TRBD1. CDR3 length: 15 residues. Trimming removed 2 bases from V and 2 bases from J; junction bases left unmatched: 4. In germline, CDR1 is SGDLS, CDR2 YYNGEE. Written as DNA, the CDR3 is TGTGCCAGCAGCGTTAACAGGGGTCCTGGAAACACCATATATTTT. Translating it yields CASSVNRGPGNTIYF.

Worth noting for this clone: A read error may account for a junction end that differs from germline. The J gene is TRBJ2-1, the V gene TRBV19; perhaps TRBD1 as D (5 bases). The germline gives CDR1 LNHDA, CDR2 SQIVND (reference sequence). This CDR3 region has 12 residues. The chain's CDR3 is CASRIDSNEQFF. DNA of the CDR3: TGTGCCAGTAGGATAGACAGCAATGAGCAGTTCTTC.